The subject of this entry is one T cell receptor (beta chain). The PCR ran on 60 Vbeta and 13 Jbeta primers. Original processing notes: The count from a later analysis was 79 million or so unique TCR beta chains, some 11 million of them shared. Sequenced by immunoSEQ multiplex PCR; TCRdb stores in-frame clones only, minus some. The DNA was the basis for D and trimming; V, J and clone size are from that table. Of over 150,000 clones detected, 75% to 85% appear once; the ten largest clones hold 6% to 8.5%. These data are taken from a study of cytomegalovirus exposure and HLA in healthy donors. Source material: PBMCs. The sequence came from a man aged 25 to 40 in good health and CMV-seropositive.

The CDR3, as DNA: TGTGCCAGCAGCCCAGGACAGGTCTCTGGAAACACCATATATTTT. It codes for CASSPGQVSGNTIYF. This chain connects TRBV5-6 to TRBJ1-3; 7 bases are shared with TRBD1. V was clipped by 4 bases and J by 0 bases; unmatched bases: 4. The CDR3 loop spans 15 amino acids. CDR1 and CDR2 (germline): SGHDT, YYEEEE.